This TCR beta chain was profiled in a study of blood T cells in healthy people across ages. Then a second PCR, running roughly 7 to 11 cycles, was carried out with a sample-barcoded 5' primer and a J-beta primer mix. Each cDNA molecule was tagged by a template-switch adaptor that had 12 random nucleotides. TCRdb passed the 5' RACE reads through MiXCR, listing each CDR3 protein once. The sample contains 760,000 or so distinct CDR3 sequences, around 25% of which appear only once. This clonotype was observed a handful of times. Its matching antigen is unknown. General observations from the study: TCR beta diversity was tightly associated with the proportion of naive T cells. Comparison with aged donors showed that long-lived donors had more naive CD4+ cells and higher diversity.

The CDR3 extends over 14 amino acids. V was trimmed by 3 bases and J by 0 bases, leaving 9 bases between them. Germline V gene data show CDR1 as SGDLS and CDR2 as YYNGEE. This sample was also put to use in a study of T cells of mothers and their children.

The chain couples TRBV9 to TRBJ2-5; D remains ambiguous. This receptor was taken from a boy under 18 in good health. Sequenced: blood. The CDR3 DNA sequence: TGTGCCAGCAGCGACGACACCTACCAAGAGACCCAGTACTTC. Translating it yields CASSDDTYQETQYF.